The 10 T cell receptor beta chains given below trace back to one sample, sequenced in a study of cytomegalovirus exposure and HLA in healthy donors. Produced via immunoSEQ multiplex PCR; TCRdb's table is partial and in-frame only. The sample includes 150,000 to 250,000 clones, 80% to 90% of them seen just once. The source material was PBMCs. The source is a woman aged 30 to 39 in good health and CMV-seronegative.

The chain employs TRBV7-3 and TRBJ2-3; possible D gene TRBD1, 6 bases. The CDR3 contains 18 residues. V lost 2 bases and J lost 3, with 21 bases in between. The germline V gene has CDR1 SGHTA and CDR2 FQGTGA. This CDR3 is CASSLGVGQGRVTDTQYF. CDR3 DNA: TGTGCCAGCAGCTTAGGTGTGGGCCAGGGGAGAGTGACAGATACGCAGTATTTT.

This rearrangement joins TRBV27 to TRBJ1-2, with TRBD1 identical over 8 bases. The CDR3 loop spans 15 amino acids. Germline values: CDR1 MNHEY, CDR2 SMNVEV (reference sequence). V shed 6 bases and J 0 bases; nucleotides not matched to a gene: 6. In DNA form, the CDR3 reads TGTGCCAGCAGCCTCTCAGGGGGCCCTAACTATGGCTACACCTTC. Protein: CASSLSGGPNYGYTF.

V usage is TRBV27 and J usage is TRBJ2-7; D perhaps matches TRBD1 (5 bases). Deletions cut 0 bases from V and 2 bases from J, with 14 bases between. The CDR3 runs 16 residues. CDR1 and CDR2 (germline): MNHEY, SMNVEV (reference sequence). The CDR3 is CASSLSRAGIPYEQYF. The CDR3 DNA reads TGTGCCAGCAGTTTATCCAGGGCAGGGATACCCTACGAGCAGTACTTC.

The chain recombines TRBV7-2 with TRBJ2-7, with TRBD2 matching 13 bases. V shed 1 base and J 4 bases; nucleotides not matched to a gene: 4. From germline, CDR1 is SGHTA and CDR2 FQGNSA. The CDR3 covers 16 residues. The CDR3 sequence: CASSLDWTSGSYEQYF. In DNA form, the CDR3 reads TGTGCCAGCAGCTTAGATTGGACTAGCGGGAGTTACGAGCAGTACTTC. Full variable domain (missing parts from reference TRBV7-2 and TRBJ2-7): GAGVSQSPSNKVTEKGKDVELRCDPISGHTALYWYRQSLGQGLEFLIYFQGNSAPDKSGLPSDRFSAERTGGSVSTLTIQRTQQEDSAVYLCASSLDWTSGSYEQYFGPGTRLTVT.

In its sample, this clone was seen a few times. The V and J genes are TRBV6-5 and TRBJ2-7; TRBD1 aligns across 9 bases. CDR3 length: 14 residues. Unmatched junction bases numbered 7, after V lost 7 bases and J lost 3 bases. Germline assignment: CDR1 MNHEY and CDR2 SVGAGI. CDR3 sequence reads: CASTPTGGVYEQYF. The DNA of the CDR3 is TGTGCCAGCACCCCAACAGGGGGCGTCTACGAGCAGTACTTC.

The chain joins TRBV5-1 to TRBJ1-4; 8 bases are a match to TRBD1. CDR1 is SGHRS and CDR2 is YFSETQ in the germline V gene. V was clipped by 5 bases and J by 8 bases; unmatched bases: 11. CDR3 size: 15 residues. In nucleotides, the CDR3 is TGCGCCAGCAGTCCCACCGGGACAGGTCGGGAAAAACTGTTTTTT. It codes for CASSPTGTGREKLFF.

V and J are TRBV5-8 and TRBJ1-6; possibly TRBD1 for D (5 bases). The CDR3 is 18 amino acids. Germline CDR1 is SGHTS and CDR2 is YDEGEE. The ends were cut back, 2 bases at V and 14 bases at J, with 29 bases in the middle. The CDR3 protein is CASSFRGIDPRSISALHF. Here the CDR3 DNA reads TGTGCCAGCAGCTTCCGGGGGATCGACCCAAGGAGTATTTCGGCCCTCCACTTT.

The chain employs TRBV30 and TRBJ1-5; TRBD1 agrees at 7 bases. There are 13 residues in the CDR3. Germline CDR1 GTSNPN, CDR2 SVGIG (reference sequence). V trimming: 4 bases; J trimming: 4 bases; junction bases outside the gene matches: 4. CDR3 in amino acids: CAWTGQRNQPQHF. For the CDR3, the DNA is TGTGCCTGGACGGGACAGAGGAATCAGCCCCAGCATTTT.

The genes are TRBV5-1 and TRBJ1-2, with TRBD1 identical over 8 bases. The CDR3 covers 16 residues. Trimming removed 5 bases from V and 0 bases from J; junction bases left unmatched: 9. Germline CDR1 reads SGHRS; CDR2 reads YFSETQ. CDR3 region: CASRSYRGKSNYGYTF. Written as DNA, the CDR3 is TGCGCCAGCAGGTCATACAGGGGGAAGTCTAACTATGGCTACACCTTC.

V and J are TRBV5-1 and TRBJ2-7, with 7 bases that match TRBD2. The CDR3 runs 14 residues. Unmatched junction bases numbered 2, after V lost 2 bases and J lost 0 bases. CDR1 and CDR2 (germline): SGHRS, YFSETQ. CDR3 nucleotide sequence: TGCGCCAGCAGCTTAAGCGGGGACTCCTACGAGCAGTACTTC. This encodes CASSLSGDSYEQYF.